These T cell receptor beta chains were read from a single sample in a study of a mutant IDH1 vaccine in newly diagnosed glioma. Assay: immunoSEQ multiplex PCR; the TCRdb copy retains only in-frame clones and omits some. The repertoire consists of around 53,000 clones, with 79% occurring once and the leading ten covering roughly 6.3%. The antigens of these receptors remain unknown. Sequencing was performed on PBMCs, taken from a glioma patient whose treatment included an IDH1 peptide vaccine. All receptors come from a man aged 35-49 years with glioma. The CDR3 runs from the conserved cysteine through the conserved F or W. A D gene is named only where the DNA matches it firmly. Clone size is not always given. Where it is, it says once, few, many or a class for expanded clones.

size	V	J	D	DNA	CDR3
-	TRBV2	TRBJ1-2	TRBD1	TGTGCCAGCAGTGCCACCCTTACAGGGGGAGGTGATGGCTACACCTTC	CASSATLTGGGDGYTF
-	TRBV13	TRBJ2-1	TRBD2	TGTGCCAGCAGCTTAGAAGCGGGGGGGTTTGGCGAGCAGTTCTTC	CASSLEAGGFGEQFF
-	TRBV6-1	TRBJ1-1	TRBD1	TGTGCCAGCAGTGCCGGGACAGGGCTTTGGAACGGCACTGAAGCTTTCTTT	CASSAGTGLWNGTEAFF
-	TRBV10-3	TRBJ1-1	TRBD1	TGTGCCATCAGTCCCACAGGGGGAACTGAAGCTTTCTTT	CAISPTGGTEAFF
-	TRBV6-6	TRBJ2-7	-	TGTGCCAGCGGGGAGGGGGTCTACGAGCAGTACTTC	CASGEGVYEQYF
-	TRBV27	TRBJ2-7	-	TGTGCCAGCAGTCCCAGGGGATACGCGTTCTACGAGCAGTACTTC	CASSPRGYAFYEQYF
-	TRBV18	TRBJ2-7	-	TGTGCCAGCTCACCACCGAACTCGGGCTACGAGCAGTACTTC	CASSPPNSGYEQYF
-	TRBV4-1	TRBJ1-5	TRBD1	TGCGCCAGCAGCCAAGCCCAGGGGGCAGGTCAGCCCCAGCATTTT	CASSQAQGAGQPQHF
-	TRBV10-3	TRBJ1-5	-	TGTGCCATCAGCAAAGGGGGGGTTCAGCCCCAGCATTTT	CAISKGGVQPQHF
-	TRBV19	TRBJ1-1	TRBD1	TGTGCCGTTCGCCGACAGGGGGCGCGAAACACTGAAGCTTTCTTT	CAVRRQGARNTEAFF
-	TRBV6-5	TRBJ2-1	TRBD2	TGTGCCAGCAGTTCCCCACGACTAGCCGGTGAGCAGTTCTTC	CASSSPRLAGEQFF
-	TRBV27	TRBJ2-5	TRBD1	TGTGCCAGCAGTCAAATCCGGGACAGGCGAGAGACCCAGTACTTC	CASSQIRDRRETQYF
-	TRBV5-1	TRBJ1-1	TRBD1	TGCGCCAGCAGCATCGGACAGGGTTTGAACACTGAAGCTTTCTTT	CASSIGQGLNTEAFF
-	TRBV6-1	TRBJ1-6	-	TGTGCCAGCAGTGAATTGGAGTTAGGGTCCCTCCACTTT	CASSELELGSLHF
-	TRBV19	TRBJ2-3	-	TGTGCCACCTCAATAGGACAGTACACAGATACGCAGTATTTT	CATSIGQYTDTQYF
once	TRBV6-1	TRBJ1-6	-	TGTGCCAGCAGTGAATATGGGGGGCGCGTTAATTCACCCCTCCACTTT	CASSEYGGRVNSPLHF
-	TRBV7-8	TRBJ1-5	-	TGTGCCAGCAGTCTTCAGGGAGATCAGCCCCAGCATTTT	CASSLQGDQPQHF
once	TRBV6-5	TRBJ2-1	-	TGTGCCAGCAGTTACGGCACCCGGTACAATGAGCAGTTCTTC	CASSYGTRYNEQFF
once	TRBV4-2	TRBJ2-1	-	TGTGCCAGCAGCCAAGAGGGTCGCAATGAGCAGTTCTTC	CASSQEGRNEQFF
-	TRBV19	TRBJ1-5	TRBD1	TGTGCCAGTAGTATTTCAGGGGGCTCCAATCAGCCCCAGCATTTT	CASSISGGSNQPQHF
-	TRBV5-4	TRBJ1-2	-	TGTGCCAGCAGCTTCCTCGGGAGCTATGGCTACACCTTC	CASSFLGSYGYTF
-	TRBV6-6	TRBJ2-3	-	TGTGCCAGCAGTCAACAGGGCAAGCTCACAGATACGCAGTATTTT	CASSQQGKLTDTQYF
-	TRBV27	TRBJ2-2	-	TGTGCCAGCAGTTATGGTGCAGGCTCGAACACCGGGGAGCTGTTTTTT	CASSYGAGSNTGELFF
-	TRBV7-2	TRBJ1-2	TRBD1	TGTGCCAGCAGCTTGTTGCCTGGGACAGGGAACTATGGCTACACCTTC	CASSLLPGTGNYGYTF
-	TRBV6-6	TRBJ2-1	TRBD2	TGTGCCAGCAGTTACCGTCGCGGGGGGGCGGGTGAGCAGTTCTTC	CASSYRRGGAGEQFF